This T cell receptor beta chain was sequenced in a study of blood T cells in healthy people across ages. Every sample had a minimum of 6 million PBMCs isolated. The authors ran a second PCR of roughly 6 to 12 cycles using a sample-barcoded 5' primer and a J-beta primer mix. In TCRdb, the 5' RACE reads were re-called with MiXCR into one record per CDR3 protein. The data contain hundreds of thousands of distinct CDR3 sequences, approximately 60% of them singletons. This CDR3 contains 15 residues. Germline V CDR1 and CDR2: SGHNT, YYREEE (reference sequence). V shed 4 bases, J shed 1 base, and the junction held 6 bases outside the gene matches.

The receptor comes from a man aged 35-49 years in good health. V gene TRBV5-4 combines with J gene TRBJ2-7; 9 positions agree with TRBD2. The material sequenced was blood. The CDR3 spells CASSGPGLASYEQYF. CDR3 coding DNA: TGTGCCAGCAGCGGACCGGGACTAGCTTCCTACGAGCAGTACTTC. The full variable domain, with the rest looked up from reference TRBV5-4 and TRBJ2-7, is ETGVTQSPTHLIKTRGQQVTLRCSSQSGHNTVSWYQQALGQGPQFIFQYYREEENGRGNFPPRFSGLQFPNYSSELNVNALELDDSALYLCASSGPGLASYEQYFGPGTRLTVT.